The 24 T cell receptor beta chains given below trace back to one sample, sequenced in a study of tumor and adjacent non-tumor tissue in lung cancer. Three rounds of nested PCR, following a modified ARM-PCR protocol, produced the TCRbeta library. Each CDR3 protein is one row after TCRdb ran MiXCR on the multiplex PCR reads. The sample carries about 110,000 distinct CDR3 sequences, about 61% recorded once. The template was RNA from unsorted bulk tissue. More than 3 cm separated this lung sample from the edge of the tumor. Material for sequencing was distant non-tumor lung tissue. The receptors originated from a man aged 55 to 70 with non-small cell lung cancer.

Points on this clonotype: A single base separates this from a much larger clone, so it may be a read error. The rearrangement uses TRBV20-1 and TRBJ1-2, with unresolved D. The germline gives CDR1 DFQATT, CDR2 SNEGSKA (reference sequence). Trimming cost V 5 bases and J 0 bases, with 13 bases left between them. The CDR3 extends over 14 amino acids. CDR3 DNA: TGCAGTGCTTACAGCCCGGGTGCTAACTATGGCTACACCTTC. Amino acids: CSAYSPGANYGYTF.

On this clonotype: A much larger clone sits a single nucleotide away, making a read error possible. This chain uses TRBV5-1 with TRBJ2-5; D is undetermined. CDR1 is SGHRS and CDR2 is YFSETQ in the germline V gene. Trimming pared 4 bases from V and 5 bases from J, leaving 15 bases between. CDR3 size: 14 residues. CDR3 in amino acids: CASSPFVPRETQYF. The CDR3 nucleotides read TGCGCCAGCAGCCCCTTCGTGCCCCGGGAGACCCAGTACTTC.

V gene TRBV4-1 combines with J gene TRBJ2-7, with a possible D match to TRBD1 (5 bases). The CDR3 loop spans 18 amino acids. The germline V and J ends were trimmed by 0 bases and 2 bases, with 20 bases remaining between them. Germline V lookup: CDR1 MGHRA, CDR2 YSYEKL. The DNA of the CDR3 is TGCGCCAGCAGCCAAGATGGGCGACAGAGAGTTTTTCCCTACGAGCAGTACTTC. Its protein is CASSQDGRQRVFPYEQYF.

This CDR3 reads CASRLEDTEAFF. CDR3 bases: TGTGCCAGCAGATTGGAGGACACTGAAGCTTTCTTT. V gene TRBV13 combines with J gene TRBJ1-1; D is uncertain. Trimming removed 6 bases at V and 3 bases at J, with 8 bases between. The CDR3 sequence is 12 residues long. Germline loops: CDR1 PRHDT, CDR2 FYEKMQ (reference sequence).

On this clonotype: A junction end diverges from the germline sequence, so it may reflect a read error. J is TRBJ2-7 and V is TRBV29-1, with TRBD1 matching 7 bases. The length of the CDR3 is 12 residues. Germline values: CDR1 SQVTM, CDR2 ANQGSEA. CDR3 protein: CSACDRVDELYF. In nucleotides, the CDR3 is TGCAGCGCCTGTGACAGGGTTGATGAGCTGTACTTC.

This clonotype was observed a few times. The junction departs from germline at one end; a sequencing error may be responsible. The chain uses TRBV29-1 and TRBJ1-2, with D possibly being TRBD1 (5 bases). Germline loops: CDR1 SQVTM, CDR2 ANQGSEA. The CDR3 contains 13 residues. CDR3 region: CSVPGHLEYDYTF. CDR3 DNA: TGCAGCGTCCCGGGGCACCTGGAGTATGACTACACCTTC.

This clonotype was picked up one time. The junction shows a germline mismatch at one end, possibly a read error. DNA for the CDR3: TGTGCCAGCAACTTAGCGGCGGGGGGGATCAAAGAGACCCAGTACTTC. Translation: CASNLAAGGIKETQYF. This chain uses TRBV11-2 with TRBJ2-5; 9 bases match TRBD2. Germline V gene lookup returns CDR1 SGHAT and CDR2 FQNNGV. The CDR3 is 16 residues long.

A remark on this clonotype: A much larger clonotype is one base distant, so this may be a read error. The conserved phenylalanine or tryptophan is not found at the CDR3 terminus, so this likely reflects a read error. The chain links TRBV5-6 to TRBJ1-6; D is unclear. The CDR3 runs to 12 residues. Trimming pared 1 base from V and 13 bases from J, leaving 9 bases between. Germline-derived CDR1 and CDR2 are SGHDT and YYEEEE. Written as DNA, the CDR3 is TGTGCCAGCAGCTTGCCTCGTAGTCCCCTCCACATT. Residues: CASSLPRSPLHI.

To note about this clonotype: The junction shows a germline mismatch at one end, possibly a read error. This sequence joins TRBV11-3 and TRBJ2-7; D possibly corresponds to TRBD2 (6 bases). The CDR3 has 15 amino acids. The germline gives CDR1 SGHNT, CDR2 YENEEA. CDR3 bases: TGTGTCAGTAGGAGGGCTAGTGGGAGCTCCCACGAGCAGTACTTC. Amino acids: CVSRRASGSSHEQYF.

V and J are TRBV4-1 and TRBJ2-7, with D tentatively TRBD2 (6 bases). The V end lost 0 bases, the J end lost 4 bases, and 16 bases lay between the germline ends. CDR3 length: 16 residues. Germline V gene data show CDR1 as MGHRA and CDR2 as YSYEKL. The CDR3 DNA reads TGCGCCAGCAGCCAAGACCTCCTTAGCGGCAAATACGAGCAGTACTTC. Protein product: CASSQDLLSGKYEQYF.

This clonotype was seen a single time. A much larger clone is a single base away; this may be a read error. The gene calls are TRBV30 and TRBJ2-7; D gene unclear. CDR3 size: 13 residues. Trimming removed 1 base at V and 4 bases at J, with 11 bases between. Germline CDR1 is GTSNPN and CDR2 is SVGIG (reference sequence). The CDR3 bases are TGTGCCTGGAGTGACGGACCGAAGTACGAGCAGTACTTC. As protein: CAWSDGPKYEQYF.

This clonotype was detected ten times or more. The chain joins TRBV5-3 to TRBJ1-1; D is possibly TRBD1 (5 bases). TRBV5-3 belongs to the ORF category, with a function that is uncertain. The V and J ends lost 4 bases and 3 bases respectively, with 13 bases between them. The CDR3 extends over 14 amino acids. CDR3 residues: CARSIYRDDTEAFF. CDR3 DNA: TGTGCCAGAAGCATCTACCGGGACGACACTGAAGCTTTCTTT.

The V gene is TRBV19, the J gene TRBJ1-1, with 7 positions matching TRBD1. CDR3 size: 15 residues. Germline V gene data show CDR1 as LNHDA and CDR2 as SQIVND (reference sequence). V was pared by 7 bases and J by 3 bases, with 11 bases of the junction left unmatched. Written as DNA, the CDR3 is TGTGCCAGTAATATTCAGGTAACAGGGGACACTGAAGCTTTCTTT. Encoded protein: CASNIQVTGDTEAFF.

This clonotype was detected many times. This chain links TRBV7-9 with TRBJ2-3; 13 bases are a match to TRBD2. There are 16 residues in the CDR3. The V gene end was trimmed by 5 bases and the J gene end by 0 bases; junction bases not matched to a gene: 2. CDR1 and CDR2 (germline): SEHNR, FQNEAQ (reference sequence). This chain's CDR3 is CASSPGLAGSTDTQYF. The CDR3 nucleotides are TGTGCCAGCAGCCCGGGACTAGCGGGAAGCACAGATACGCAGTATTTT.

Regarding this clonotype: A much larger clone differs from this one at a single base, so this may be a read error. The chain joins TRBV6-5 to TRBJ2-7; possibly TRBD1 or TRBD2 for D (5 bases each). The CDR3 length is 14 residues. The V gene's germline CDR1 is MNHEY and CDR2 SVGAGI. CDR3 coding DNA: TGTGCCAGCAGTCAACCGGGACGGGGCTACGAGCACTACTTC. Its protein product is CASSQPGRGYEHYF.

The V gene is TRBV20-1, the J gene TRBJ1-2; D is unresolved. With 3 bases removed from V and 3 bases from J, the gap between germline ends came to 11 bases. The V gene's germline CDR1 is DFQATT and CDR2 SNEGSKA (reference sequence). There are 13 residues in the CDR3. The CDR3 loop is CSASLPGHYGYTF. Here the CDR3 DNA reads TGCAGTGCTAGCCTTCCCGGGCACTATGGCTACACCTTC.

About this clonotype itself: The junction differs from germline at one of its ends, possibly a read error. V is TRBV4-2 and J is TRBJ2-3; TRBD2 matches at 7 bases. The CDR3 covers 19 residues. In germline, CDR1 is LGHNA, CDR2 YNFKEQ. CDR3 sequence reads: CASSQVVSSGLTCTDTRYF. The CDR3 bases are TGTGCCAGCAGCCAAGTCGTCTCTAGCGGTCTTACTTGCACAGATACGCGGTATTTT.

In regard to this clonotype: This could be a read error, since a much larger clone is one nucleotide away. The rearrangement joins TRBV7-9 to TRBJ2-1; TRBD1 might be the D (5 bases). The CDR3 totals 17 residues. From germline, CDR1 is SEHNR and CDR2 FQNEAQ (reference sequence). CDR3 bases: TGTGCCAGCAGCTTACCCCAGCAGGGTCGGTCCTACAATGAGAAGTTCTTC. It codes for CASSLPQQGRSYNEKFF.

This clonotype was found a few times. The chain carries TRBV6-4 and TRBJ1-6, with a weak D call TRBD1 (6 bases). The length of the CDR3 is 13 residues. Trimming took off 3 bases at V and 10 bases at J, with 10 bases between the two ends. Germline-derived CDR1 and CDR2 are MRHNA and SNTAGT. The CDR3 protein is CASSEGQRSPLHF. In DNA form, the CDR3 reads TGTGCCAGCAGTGAGGGACAACGATCACCCCTCCACTTT.

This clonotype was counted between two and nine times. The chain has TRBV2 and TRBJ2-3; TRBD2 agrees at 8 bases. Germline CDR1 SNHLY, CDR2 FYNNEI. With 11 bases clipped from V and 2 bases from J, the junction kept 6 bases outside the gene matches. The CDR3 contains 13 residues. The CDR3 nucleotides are TGTGCCGGTCAGCGGGAGTCCACAGATACGCAGTATTTT. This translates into CAGQRESTDTQYF.

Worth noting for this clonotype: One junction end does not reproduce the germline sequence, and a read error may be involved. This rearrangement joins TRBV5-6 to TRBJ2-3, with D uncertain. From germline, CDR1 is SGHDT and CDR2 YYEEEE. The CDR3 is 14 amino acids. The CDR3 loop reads CASSLTGRTNTQYF. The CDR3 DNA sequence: TGTGCCAGCAGCTTGACTGGGCGCACAAATACGCAGTATTTT.

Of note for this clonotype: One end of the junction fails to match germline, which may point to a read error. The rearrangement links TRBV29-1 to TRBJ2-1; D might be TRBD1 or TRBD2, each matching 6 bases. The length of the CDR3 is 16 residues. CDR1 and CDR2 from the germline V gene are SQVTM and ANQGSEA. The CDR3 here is CSASEATQGGMGEHSF. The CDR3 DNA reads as TGCAGCGCTAGCGAGGCCACACAGGGTGGCATGGGTGAGCACTCCTTC.

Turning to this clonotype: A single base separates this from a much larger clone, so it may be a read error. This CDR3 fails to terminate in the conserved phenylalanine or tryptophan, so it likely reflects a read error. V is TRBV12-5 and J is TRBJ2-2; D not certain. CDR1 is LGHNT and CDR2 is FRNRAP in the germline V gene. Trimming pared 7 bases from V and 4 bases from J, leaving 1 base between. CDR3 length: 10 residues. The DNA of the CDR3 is TGTGCTAGTGTCACCGGGGAGCTGTTTGTT. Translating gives CASVTGELFV.

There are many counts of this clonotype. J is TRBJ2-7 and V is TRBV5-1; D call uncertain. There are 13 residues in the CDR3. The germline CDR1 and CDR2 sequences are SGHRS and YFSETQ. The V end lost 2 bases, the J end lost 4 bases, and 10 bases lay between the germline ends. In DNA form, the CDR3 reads TGCGCCAGCAGCTTCAATACGGGTTACGAGCAGTACTTC. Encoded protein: CASSFNTGYEQYF.